This passage covers 16 T cell receptor beta chains from one sample sequenced in a study of blood T cell repertoires in COVID-19. Method: immunoSEQ multiplex PCR; TCRdb's copy keeps in-frame clones and lacks some. The table shows some 300,000 clones, with 89% occurring only once. Sequencing input: PBMCs or T cells enriched from blood (not recorded which). The receptors originated from a woman aged 40-49 years who had recovered from COVID-19.

The rearrangement joins TRBV5-4 to TRBJ1-6; D is uncertain. Trimming cost V 0 bases and J 8 bases, with 6 bases left between them. This CDR3 region has 13 residues. Germline CDR1 and CDR2: SGHNT and YYREEE (reference sequence). The DNA of the CDR3 is TGTGCCAGCAGCTTGGCCGGAGATTCACCCCTCCACTTT. Translation: CASSLAGDSPLHF.

The chain is built from TRBV4-2 and TRBJ2-7; 13 positions agree with TRBD2. CDR1 LGHNA and CDR2 YNFKEQ come from the germline V gene. V lost 11 bases to trimming and J lost 6 bases; unmatched junction nucleotides: 4. CDR3 length: 12 amino acids. CDR3 residues: CAAGLAGREQYF. CDR3 DNA: TGTGCCGCGGGACTAGCGGGACGCGAGCAGTACTTC.

A few counts support this clone. The rearrangement uses TRBV7-9 and TRBJ2-7; TRBD2 agrees at 11 bases. The CDR3 contains 15 residues. Germline CDR1 SEHNR, CDR2 FQNEAQ (reference sequence). V was pared by 5 bases and J by 6 bases, with 9 bases of the junction left unmatched. In DNA form, the CDR3 reads TGTGCCAGCAGCGCAACTAGCGGGGGTCCAGGCGAGCAGTACTTC. It translates to CASSATSGGPGEQYF.

The rearrangement links TRBV29-1 to TRBJ2-4, with D perhaps matching TRBD1 (5 bases). Germline V CDR1 and CDR2: SQVTM, ANQGSEA. Trimming took 3 bases from V and 3 from J, leaving 12 bases between them. This CDR3 has 14 amino acids. The CDR3: CSVEDKGFKNIQYF. The CDR3 DNA is TGCAGCGTTGAGGACAAAGGCTTCAAAAACATTCAGTACTTC.

The count of this clone is one. The CDR3 DNA is TGTGCCAGCAGCTTAATCGGGAGTTTAAGCTACACCTTC. Its translation is CASSLIGSLSYTF. This chain links TRBV7-2 with TRBJ1-2, with D uncertain. Trimming removed 2 bases at V and 9 bases at J, with 13 bases between. Germline V gene data show CDR1 as SGHTA and CDR2 as FQGNSA. The CDR3 spans 13 residues.

This chain links TRBV11-2 with TRBJ2-7; 9 bases are shared with TRBD1. J lost 7 bases, V lost 3 bases, and 10 bases had no gene match. Germline CDR1 reads SGHAT; CDR2 reads FQNNGV. The CDR3 has 15 residues. CDR3 in DNA: TGTGCCAGCAGCTTTCCCGGGACAGGGTCCCGGGAGCAGTACTTC. This translates into CASSFPGTGSREQYF.

The chain is built from TRBV7-2 and TRBJ2-7; tentative D call: TRBD2 (6 bases). Trimming shortened V by 2 bases and J by 4 bases, and 15 bases separated the two germline ends. This CDR3 comprises 15 residues. The germline gives CDR1 SGHTA, CDR2 FQGNSA. As DNA, the CDR3 is TGTGCCAGCAGCTTAAGGAGGGGCGGGTCGTACGAGCAGTACTTC. Amino acids: CASSLRRGGSYEQYF. Looking up the rest from reference TRBV7-2 and TRBJ2-7 gives the full variable domain: GAGVSQSPSNKVTEKGKDVELRCDPISGHTALYWYRQSLGQGLEFLIYFQGNSAPDKSGLPSDRFSAERTGGSVSTLTIQRTQQEDSAVYLCASSLRRGGSYEQYFGPGTRLTVT.

This clone was observed once. The V call is TRBV25-1, the J call TRBJ2-1; a weak D match, TRBD2 (6 bases). Germline-derived CDR1 and CDR2 are MGHDK and SYGVNS. V was shortened by 4 bases and J by 6 bases, with 19 bases between the two germline ends. CDR3 size: 16 residues. CDR3 sequence: CASSAYTGTGGNEQFF. The CDR3 DNA reads TGTGCCAGCAGTGCGTATACCGGGACTGGAGGCAATGAGCAGTTCTTC.

The rearrangement links TRBV4-1 to TRBJ2-3, with D possibly matching TRBD2 (6 bases). V was shortened by 0 bases and J by 5 bases, with 12 bases between the two germline ends. Germline-derived CDR1 and CDR2 are MGHRA and YSYEKL. This CDR3 contains 15 residues. Here the CDR3 reads CASSQEEWRGDTQYF. The CDR3 DNA sequence: TGCGCCAGCAGCCAAGAAGAATGGCGGGGAGATACGCAGTATTTT.

This clone has a handful of counts. The rearrangement uses TRBV19 and TRBJ1-5; D is undetermined. Germline V gene lookup returns CDR1 LNHDA and CDR2 SQIVND (reference sequence). The CDR3 spans 14 residues. V lost 4 bases to trimming and J lost 1 base, with 8 bases between them. CDR3 residues: CASSTVQSNQPQHF. The CDR3 DNA reads as TGTGCCAGTAGTACGGTACAGAGCAATCAGCCCCAGCATTTT.

Here the CDR3 reads CASSKRQNNNEKLFF. The CDR3 coding sequence is TGCGCCAGCAGCAAGCGACAGAATAATAATGAAAAACTGTTTTTT. The V call is TRBV5-1, the J call TRBJ1-4, with D possibly matching TRBD1 (5 bases). Trimming removed 4 bases from V and 4 bases from J, with 14 bases in between. CDR1 and CDR2 (germline): SGHRS, YFSETQ. CDR3 length equals 15 residues. The full variable domain, in which reference TRBV5-1 and TRBJ1-4 provide the parts outside the CDR3, is KAGVTQTPRYLIKTRGQQVTLSCSPISGHRSVSWYQQTPGQGLQFLFEYFSETQRNKGNFPGRFSGRQFSNSRSEMNVSTLELGDSALYLCASSKRQNNNEKLFFGSGTQLSVL.

The chain is built from TRBV18 and TRBJ1-1; TRBD1 matches at 8 bases. The germline gives CDR1 KGHSH, CDR2 LQKENI. J lost 7 bases, V lost 1 base, and 17 bases had no gene match. The CDR3 contains 18 residues. CDR3 protein: CASSPLDGQGWKFSEAFF. CDR3 bases: TGTGCCAGCTCACCACTCGATGGACAGGGTTGGAAGTTTAGTGAAGCTTTCTTT.

This chain links TRBV19 with TRBJ1-1; possibly TRBD1 for D (5 bases). CDR1 is LNHDA and CDR2 is SQIVND in the germline V gene (reference sequence). CDR3 length equals 15 residues. V lost 3 bases, J lost 0 bases, and 11 bases lay in between. The CDR3 nucleotides read TGTGCCAGTAGTATCCGGACAAGATTGAACACTGAAGCTTTCTTT. Protein sequence: CASSIRTRLNTEAFF.

This clone was observed a handful of times. The chain combines TRBV19 with TRBJ2-2, with D hard to call. In germline, CDR1 is LNHDA, CDR2 SQIVND (reference sequence). CDR3 size: 14 residues. The ends were cut back, 4 bases at V and 3 bases at J, with 9 bases in the middle. The CDR3 nucleotides read TGTGCCAGTAGTAATCTGATAGACACCGGGGAGCTGTTTTTT. It yields the protein CASSNLIDTGELFF.

The chain joins TRBV19 to TRBJ2-2, with 8 bases that match TRBD1. CDR1 LNHDA and CDR2 SQIVND come from the germline V gene (reference sequence). V lost 4 bases and J lost 8; bases outside the gene matches: 12. CDR3 length equals 16 residues. CDR3 loop: CASSTRTGLVAGELFF. In nucleotides, the CDR3 is TGTGCCAGTAGTACCCGGACAGGGCTCGTGGCTGGGGAGCTGTTTTTT.

The rearrangement joins TRBV3-1 (or the pseudogene TRBV3-2) to TRBJ2-5; 10 bases are a match to TRBD2. After removal of 3 bases from V and 5 bases from J, the junction contained 6 bases not matched to a gene. The CDR3 runs 15 residues. From germline, CDR1 is LGHDT and CDR2 YNNKEL (reference sequence). CDR3 in amino acids: CASSHLAGGLETQYF. The CDR3 nucleotides read TGTGCCAGCAGCCATTTAGCGGGGGGCCTGGAGACCCAGTACTTC.